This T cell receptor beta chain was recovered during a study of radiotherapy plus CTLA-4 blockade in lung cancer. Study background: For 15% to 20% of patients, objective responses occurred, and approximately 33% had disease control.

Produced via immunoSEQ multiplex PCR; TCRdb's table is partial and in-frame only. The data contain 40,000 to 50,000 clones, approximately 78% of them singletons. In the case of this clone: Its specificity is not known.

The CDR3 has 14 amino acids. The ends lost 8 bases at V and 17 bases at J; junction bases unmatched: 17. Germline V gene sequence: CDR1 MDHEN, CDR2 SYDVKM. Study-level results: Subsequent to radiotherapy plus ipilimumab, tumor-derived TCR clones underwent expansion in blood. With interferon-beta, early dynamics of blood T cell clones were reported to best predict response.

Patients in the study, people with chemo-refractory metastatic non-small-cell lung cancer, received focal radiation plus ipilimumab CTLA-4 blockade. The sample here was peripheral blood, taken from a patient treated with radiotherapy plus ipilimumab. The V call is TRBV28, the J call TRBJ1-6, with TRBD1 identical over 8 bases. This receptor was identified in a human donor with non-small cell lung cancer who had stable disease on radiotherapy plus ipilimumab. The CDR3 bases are TGTGCCAGCCAAATTTACGCAGGGGGCTCTGCTTTCCACTTT. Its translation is CASQIYAGGSAFHF.